This paragraph covers one TCR beta chain sequence. Its antigen is not identified. Sequencing was performed with immunoSEQ multiplex PCR; in TCRdb, only in-frame clones are kept and a portion is missing. This table holds roughly 100,000 clones, roughly 84% found once. These data originate in a study of T cell responses to AZD1222 COVID-19 vaccine. Overall study findings and caveats: Donors were chiefly white British, with a greater number of females, and clonal diversity was perhaps underestimated. The study sampled repertoires only after the peak T cell response.

Germline CDR1 reads SGHRS; CDR2 reads YFSETQ. V dropped 5 bases and J dropped 0 bases, with 8 bases sitting between them. This CDR3 region has 14 residues. The material was peripheral blood, obtained on day 0 of AZD1222 vaccination. The TCR comes from an adult in good health. The genes are TRBV5-1 and TRBJ2-2, with D perhaps matching TRBD1 or TRBD2 (5 bases each). The CDR3 sequence is CASREGSNTGELFF. In nucleotides, the CDR3 is TGCGCCAGCAGAGAGGGGTCGAACACCGGGGAGCTGTTTTTT.